The present T cell receptor beta chain was sequenced within a study of blood T cell repertoires in COVID-19 (dated by TCRdb to the early 2020s). General notes on the study: Samples covering the acute and convalescent phases of COVID-19 were provided by collaborators in the United States, Italy and Spain. The material from the prospective study consisted of cDNA or gDNA derived from T cells, B-cell-depleted T cells, or PBMCs. Deeply sampled blood TCRbeta repertoires from subjects exposed to, actively infected with, or recovered from COVID-19 were included in the dataset. The repertoires were released in a freely available public database meant as a resource for research on the immune response to SARS-CoV-2. Samples came from the ongoing ImmuneRACE study (first 160 participants) plus 1,254 subjects from 6 global collaborators. A de-identified subject ID, COVID-19 status, age in years and sex were almost always included in the sample metadata. Where available, HLA class I and class II types were obtained from metadata supplied by the sample provider rather than from assay-based typing.

General study outcomes and caveats: The quantity of clinical and demographic metadata differed by source and by participant and was supplied without curation.

Germline trimming amounts to 1 base on V and 8 bases on J, with 10 as the count of junction bases outside the gene matches. The CDR3 runs 15 amino acids, cysteine and phenylalanine included. Here the CDR3 DNA is all that survives: 45 bases in frame from base 1. Sequences GTSNPN (CDR1) and SVGIG (CDR2) are obtained from the germline V gene (reference sequence). The collaborating institutions used their own protocols to collect whole blood in K2EDTA tubes. For TCRbeta analysis, collaborators shipped samples as frozen whole blood, isolated PBMCs, or DNA extracted from either of those sample types. TCRbeta CDR3 regions were amplified from genomic DNA using the immunoSEQ Assay, a bias-controlled multiplex PCR. From the authors' description of their analysis: The number of nucleated cells in each sample was estimated from the amplification of reference gene primers within the assay. Sequence reads were collapsed and filtered to measure the absolute abundance of every unique TCRbeta CDR3 rearrangement. For each sample, productive Simpson clonality was calculated by taking the square root of Simpson's diversity index across productive rearrangements. As stored in TCRdb, this immuneACCESS dataset retains in-frame rearrangements with V and J assigned. A fraction of the clones does not appear; measured against another copy, unresolved V genes explain less than half of the discrepancy, and the remainder lacks a known reason. Clonal size and the V and J genes are those of that table, whereas D and trimming came from the DNA. This sample is represented by about 160,000 clones; less than 90% of them were singletons. Clones ranked in the top ten supply roughly 4% of the sample.

As for this clone: Its binding antigen is unknown. No base qualities exist here, and no much larger clone lies one base off it.

The material sequenced was peripheral blood. The sequence joins TRBV30 to TRBJ1-4; 7 middle bases align to TRBD1. The clonotype originates from a woman in her seventies with acute or convalescent COVID-19. DNA sequence: TGTGCCTGGAGTGCACAGACAGGGTGGGGGGAAAAACTGTTTTTT. This codes for CAWSAQTGWGEKLFF.